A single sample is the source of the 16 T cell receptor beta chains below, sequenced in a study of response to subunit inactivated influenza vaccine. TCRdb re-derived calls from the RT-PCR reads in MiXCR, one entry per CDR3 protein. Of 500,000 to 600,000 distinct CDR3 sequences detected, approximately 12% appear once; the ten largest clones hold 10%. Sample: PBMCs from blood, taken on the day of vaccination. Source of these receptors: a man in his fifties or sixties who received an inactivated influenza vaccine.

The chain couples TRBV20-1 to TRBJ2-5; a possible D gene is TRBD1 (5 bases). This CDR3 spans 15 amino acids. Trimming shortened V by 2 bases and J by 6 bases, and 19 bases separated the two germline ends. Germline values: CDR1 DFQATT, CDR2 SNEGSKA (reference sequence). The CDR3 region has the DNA TGCAGTGCTAGAAACCTCGACAGTGCCCGGAAGACCCAGTACTTC. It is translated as CSARNLDSARKTQYF.

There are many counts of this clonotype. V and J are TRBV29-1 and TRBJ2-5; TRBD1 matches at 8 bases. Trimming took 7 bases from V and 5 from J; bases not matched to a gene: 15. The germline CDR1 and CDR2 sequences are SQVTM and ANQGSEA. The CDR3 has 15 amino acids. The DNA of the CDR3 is TGCAGCGCAGAAGACAGGGGCCAGGGCCCGGAGACCCAGTACTTC. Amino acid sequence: CSAEDRGQGPETQYF.

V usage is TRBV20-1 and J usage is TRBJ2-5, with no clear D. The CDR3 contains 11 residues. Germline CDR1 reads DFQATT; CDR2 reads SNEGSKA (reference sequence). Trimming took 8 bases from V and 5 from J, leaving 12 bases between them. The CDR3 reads CSTPDGETQYF. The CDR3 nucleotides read TGCAGTACCCCGGACGGGGAGACCCAGTACTTC.

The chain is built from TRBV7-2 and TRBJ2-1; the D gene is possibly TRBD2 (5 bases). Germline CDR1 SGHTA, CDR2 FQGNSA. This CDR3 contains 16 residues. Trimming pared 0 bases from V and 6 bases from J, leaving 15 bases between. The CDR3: CASSLALRRSGNEQFF. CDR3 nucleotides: TGTGCCAGCAGCTTAGCGCTAAGGAGGTCTGGCAATGAGCAGTTCTTC.

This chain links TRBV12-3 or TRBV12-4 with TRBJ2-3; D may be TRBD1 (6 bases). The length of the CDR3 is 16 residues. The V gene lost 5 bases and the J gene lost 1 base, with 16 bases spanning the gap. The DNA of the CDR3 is TGTGCCAGCAGTATGGCCAGGGGTATTGGCACAGATACGCAGTATTTT. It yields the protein CASSMARGIGTDTQYF.

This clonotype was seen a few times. The CDR3 coding sequence is TGCAGTGCTAGAGATCCTCTCATCGCCAAAAACATTCAGTACTTC. Translated, it gives CSARDPLIAKNIQYF. The genes are TRBV20-1 and TRBJ2-4; the D is unclear. Trimming pared 0 bases from V and 1 base from J, leaving 10 bases between. The CDR3 has 15 residues. Germline CDR1 DFQATT, CDR2 SNEGSKA (reference sequence).

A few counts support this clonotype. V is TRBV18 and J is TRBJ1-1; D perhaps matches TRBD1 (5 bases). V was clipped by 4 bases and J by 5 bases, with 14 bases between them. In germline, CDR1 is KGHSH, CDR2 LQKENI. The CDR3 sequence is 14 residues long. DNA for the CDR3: TGTGCCAGCTCACTTAATACAGGAAGGACTGAAGCTTTCTTT. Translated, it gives CASSLNTGRTEAFF. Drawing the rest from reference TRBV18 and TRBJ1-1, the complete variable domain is NAGVMQNPRHLVRRRGQEARLRCSPMKGHSHVYWYRQLPEEGLKFMVYLQKENIIDESGMPKERFSAEFPKEGPSILRIQQVVRGDSAAYFCASSLNTGRTEAFFGQGTRLTVV.

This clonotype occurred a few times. The CDR3 nucleotides read TGCAGTGCTAGTTGGCCTAGCGGGATCGGGGCCCAGTACTTC. Protein product: CSASWPSGIGAQYF. The chain joins TRBV20-1 to TRBJ2-5, with 9 bases fitting TRBD2. This CDR3 contains 14 residues. The J segment lost 9 bases and the V segment lost 3 bases, leaving 11 bases of the junction unmatched. The germline V gene has CDR1 DFQATT and CDR2 SNEGSKA (reference sequence).

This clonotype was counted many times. CDR3 amino acids: CATSKRDTMYTGELFF. In DNA, the CDR3 is TGTGCCACCAGCAAACGGGACACAATGTACACCGGGGAGCTGTTTTTT. The rearrangement uses TRBV24-1 and TRBJ2-2, with a possible D match to TRBD1 (6 bases). The V and J ends lost 7 bases and 3 bases respectively, with 17 bases between them. The CDR3 sequence is 16 residues long. Germline values: CDR1 KGHDR, CDR2 SFDVKD.

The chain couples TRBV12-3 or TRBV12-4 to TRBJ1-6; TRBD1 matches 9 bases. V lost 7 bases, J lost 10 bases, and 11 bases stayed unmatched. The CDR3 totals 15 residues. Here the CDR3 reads CASTITGQGRSPLHF. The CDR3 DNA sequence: TGTGCCAGCACCATCACGGGACAGGGACGCTCACCCCTCCACTTT.

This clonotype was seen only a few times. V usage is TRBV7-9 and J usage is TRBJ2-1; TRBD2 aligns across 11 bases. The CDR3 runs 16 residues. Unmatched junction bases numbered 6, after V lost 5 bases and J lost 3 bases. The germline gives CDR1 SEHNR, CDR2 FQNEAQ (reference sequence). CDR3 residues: CASSPLGTSGYNEQFF. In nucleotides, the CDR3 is TGTGCCAGCAGCCCACTTGGGACTAGCGGCTACAATGAGCAGTTCTTC.

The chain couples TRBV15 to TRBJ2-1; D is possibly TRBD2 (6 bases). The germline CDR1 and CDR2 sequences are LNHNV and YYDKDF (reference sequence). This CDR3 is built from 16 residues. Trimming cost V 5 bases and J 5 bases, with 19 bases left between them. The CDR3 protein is CATSSYEGLLNNEQFF. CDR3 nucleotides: TGTGCCACCAGCTCTTATGAGGGACTTTTAAACAATGAGCAGTTCTTC. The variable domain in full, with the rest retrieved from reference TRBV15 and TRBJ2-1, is DAMVIQNPRYQVTQFGKPVTLSCSQTLNHNVMYWYQQKSSQAPKLLFHYYDKDFNNEADTPDNFQSRRPNTSFCFLDIRSPGLGDTAMYLCATSSYEGLLNNEQFFGPGTRLTVL.

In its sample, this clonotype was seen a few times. This CDR3 reads CASSLVSVVETQYF. The CDR3 DNA reads TGTGCCAGCAGCTTAGTTTCGGTGGTAGAGACCCAGTACTTC. The rearrangement uses TRBV7-8 and TRBJ2-5; D remains unclear. Deletions cut 1 base from V and 4 bases from J, with 10 bases between. In germline, CDR1 is SGHVS, CDR2 FQNEAQ. The CDR3 runs 14 residues.

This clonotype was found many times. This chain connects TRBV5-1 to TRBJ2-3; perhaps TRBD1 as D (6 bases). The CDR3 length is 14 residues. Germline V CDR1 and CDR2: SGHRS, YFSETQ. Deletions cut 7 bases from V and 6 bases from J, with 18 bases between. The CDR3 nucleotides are TGCGCCAGCGCTGGACAGAATAGATGGGATACGCAGTATTTT. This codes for CASAGQNRWDTQYF. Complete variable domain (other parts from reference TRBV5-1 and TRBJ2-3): KAGVTQTPRYLIKTRGQQVTLSCSPISGHRSVSWYQQTPGQGLQFLFEYFSETQRNKGNFPGRFSGRQFSNSRSEMNVSTLELGDSALYLCASAGQNRWDTQYFGPGTRLTVL.

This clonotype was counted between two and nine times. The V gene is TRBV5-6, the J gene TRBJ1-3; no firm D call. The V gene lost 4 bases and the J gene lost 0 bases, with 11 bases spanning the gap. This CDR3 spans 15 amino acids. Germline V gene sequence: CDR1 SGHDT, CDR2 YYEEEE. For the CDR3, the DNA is TGTGCCAGCAGCGTCACAGTATACTCTGGAAACACCATATATTTT. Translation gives CASSVTVYSGNTIYF.

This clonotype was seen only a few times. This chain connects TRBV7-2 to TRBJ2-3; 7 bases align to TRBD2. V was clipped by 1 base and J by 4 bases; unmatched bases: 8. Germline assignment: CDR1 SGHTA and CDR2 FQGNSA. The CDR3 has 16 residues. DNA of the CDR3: TGTGCCAGCAGCTTAGGAGGCGGGAGAACGGCAGATACGCAGTATTTT. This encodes CASSLGGGRTADTQYF.